A single sample gave rise to the 14 T cell receptor beta chains below, sequenced in a study of post-analysis software for immune sequencing data. Study-wide findings and caveats: The five TRBV segments detected at higher frequency in patients than in controls included TRBV5-6, TRBV5-1 and TRBV20-1.

The antigens these receptors bind are not known. TCR beta libraries were prepared from cDNA with unique molecular identifiers. MiXCR, applied by TCRdb to the PCR reads, yields one record per CDR3 protein. Of about 800,000 distinct CDR3 sequences listed, about 32% are singletons. Sample: blood. The receptors shown here come from a girl aged 10 to 17 with multiple sclerosis.

As regards this clonotype: One end of the junction varies from germline; a read error may be responsible. J is TRBJ2-3 and V is TRBV12-3 or TRBV12-4, with 8 bases fitting TRBD2. This CDR3 has 16 amino acids. The CDR3 bases are TGTGCCAGCAGTCGACTAGCGAGAGGGGACGCAGATACGCAATATTTT. Protein sequence: CASSRLARGDADTQYF.

This chain connects TRBV7-9 to TRBJ1-2; TRBD1 matches at 9 bases. CDR1 and CDR2 (germline): SEHNR, FQNEAQ (reference sequence). This CDR3 spans 16 amino acids. Trimming removed 1 base from V and 8 bases from J; junction bases left unmatched: 11. CDR3 amino acids: CASSLGSNRGRKGYTF. DNA of the CDR3: TGTGCCAGCAGCTTAGGCTCTAACAGGGGGCGCAAGGGCTACACCTTC.

This clonotype has a handful of counts. This rearrangement joins TRBV6-2 or TRBV6-3 to TRBJ2-1; 7 nucleotides align to TRBD1. V lost 2 bases and J lost 14; bases outside the gene matches: 3. There are 11 residues in the CDR3. Germline CDR1 MNHEY, CDR2 SVGEGT. The CDR3 region has the DNA TGTGCCAGCAGTTACCGGCAGGGGGAGTTCTTC. Its translation is CASSYRQGEFF.

CDR3 sequence: CASSCDRDPYEQYF. The CDR3 DNA reads TGTGCCAGCAGTTGTGACAGGGACCCCTACGAGCAGTACTTC. V usage is TRBV28 and J usage is TRBJ2-7; TRBD1 matches 7 bases. CDR3 length equals 14 residues. V trimming: 4 bases; J trimming: 2 bases; junction bases outside the gene matches: 5. CDR1 is MDHEN and CDR2 is SYDVKM in the germline V gene.

A note on this clonotype: This may come from a read error, since a much larger clone is one base off. This chain joins TRBV10-3 and TRBJ2-7; D is tentatively TRBD1 or TRBD2 (5 bases each). Germline V gene data show CDR1 as ENHRY and CDR2 as SYGVKD. There are 14 residues in the CDR3. V dropped 3 bases and J dropped 12 bases, with 21 bases sitting between them. In DNA, the CDR3 is TGTGCCATCAGTGACCGGGACGGACAAGAGACCCGGTACTTC. Residues: CAISDRDGQETRYF.

V is TRBV20-1 and J is TRBJ1-5; tentative D call: TRBD1 (5 bases). This CDR3 is built from 17 residues. Germline loops: CDR1 DFQATT, CDR2 SNEGSKA (reference sequence). Trimming took 0 bases from V and 10 from J, leaving 25 bases between them. The CDR3 bases are TGCAGTGCTAGAGATCTTAGTCCTCGGAACAGCCAGGGACCCCAGCATTTT. Protein product: CSARDLSPRNSQGPQHF.

The CDR3 DNA is TGTGCCAGCAGTGAACTGGGGGCCAGGACAGGGGAAAACATTCAGTACTTC. Its translation is CASSELGARTGENIQYF. This chain links TRBV2 with TRBJ2-4; 9 positions agree with TRBD1. With V trimmed by 2 bases and J by 5 bases, 10 bases remained unmatched. This CDR3 is 17 amino acids long. Germline lookup yields CDR1 SNHLY and CDR2 FYNNEI.

This clonotype was seen more than once but under ten times. The J gene is TRBJ1-1, the V gene TRBV6-6; unclear D gene. The V and J ends lost 2 bases and 4 bases respectively, with 14 bases between them. The germline gives CDR1 MNHNY, CDR2 SVGAGI (reference sequence). The CDR3 contains 15 residues. CDR3 DNA sequence: TGTGCCAGCAGTTACCCCCTGATCGGTCCCACTGAAGCTTTCTTT. It is translated as CASSYPLIGPTEAFF.

The table lists this clonotype with many counts. The CDR3 region has the DNA TGCAGTGCTAGCCCTAGCGGGCCCTACAATGAGCAGTTCTTC. It codes for CSASPSGPYNEQFF. The V gene is TRBV20-1, the J gene TRBJ2-1, with 8 bases that match TRBD2. The CDR3 runs to 14 residues. J gave up 2 bases and V 3 bases, and 3 bases lay outside the gene matches. Germline-derived CDR1 and CDR2 are DFQATT and SNEGSKA (reference sequence).

This clonotype has more than one count but fewer than ten. The rearrangement joins TRBV10-3 to TRBJ1-2; perhaps TRBD1 as D (6 bases). The CDR3 extends over 14 amino acids. Per germline, CDR1 ENHRY and CDR2 SYGVKD. The germline V and J ends were trimmed by 0 bases and 7 bases, with 12 bases remaining between them. CDR3 sequence (DNA): TGTGCCATCAGTGAGTCGAACAGGGAGGGTGGCTACACCTTC. It encodes CAISESNREGGYTF.

This CDR3 reads CSARDYTGGTF. The CDR3 DNA reads TGCAGTGCTAGAGATTACACGGGGGGCACCTTC. This chain connects TRBV20-1 to TRBJ1-2, with D maybe TRBD1 (5 bases). From germline, CDR1 is DFQATT and CDR2 SNEGSKA (reference sequence). V was clipped by 0 bases and J by 13 bases, with 12 bases between them. The CDR3 extends over 11 amino acids.

The rearrangement uses TRBV10-3 and TRBJ2-5; 9 bases fit TRBD1. The tail of the sequence fits TRBJ2-7 better, so the J call may be wrong. Germline V gene lookup returns CDR1 ENHRY and CDR2 SYGVKD. There are 13 residues in the CDR3. The CDR3 DNA is TGTGCCTCCCGGGACAGGGTGAGCGGCGAGCAGTACTTC. It translates to CASRDRVSGEQYF.

This clonotype was seen a handful of times. This chain links TRBV24-1 with TRBJ2-1; no clear D. Trimming cost V 7 bases and J 4 bases, with 13 bases left between them. The germline gives CDR1 KGHDR, CDR2 SFDVKD. CDR3 length equals 14 residues. CDR3 protein: CATSPPRNYNEQFF. The CDR3 DNA reads as TGTGCCACCAGCCCCCCTAGGAATTACAATGAGCAGTTCTTC.

This clonotype was counted between two and nine times. The rearrangement joins TRBV5-6 to TRBJ1-4; 9 nucleotides agree with TRBD1. The CDR3 consists of 15 residues. V dropped 4 bases and J dropped 4; count of bases not matched to a gene: 5. Germline V gives CDR1 SGHDT, CDR2 YYEEEE. DNA of the CDR3: TGTGCCAGCAGCCCAGGACAGGGGAGTAATGAAAAACTGTTTTTT. It yields the protein CASSPGQGSNEKLFF.